The 19 T cell receptor beta chains given below trace back to one sample, sequenced in a study of blood T cell repertoires in COVID-19 (dated by TCRdb to the early 2020s). The library was obtained by the immunoSEQ multiplex PCR assay. TCRdb retrieved this table from immuneACCESS and kept in-frame rearrangements only. Not all clones are present; in checked studies, unresolved V genes account for under half, and no reason is known for the remainder. In all, the sample holds approximately 88,000 clones, and about 93% of those were seen once. The ten largest account for around 3.9% of the sample. What was sequenced was peripheral blood. These receptors were taken from a woman in her forties or fifties in a cohort sampled during active COVID-19.

This clone has only one observation. This chain connects TRBV7-3 to TRBJ2-1; D may be TRBD1 (5 bases). CDR1 is SGHTA, CDR2 FQGTGA, per germline. The CDR3 loop spans 15 amino acids. V lost 3 bases, J lost 4 bases, and 13 bases lay in between. DNA of the CDR3: TGTGCCAGCAGCTTGGGTGACAGCGAGTACAATGAGCAGTTCTTC. Amino acids: CASSLGDSEYNEQFF.

V gene TRBV3-1 (or the pseudogene TRBV3-2) combines with J gene TRBJ2-3; TRBD2 matches at 11 bases. The CDR3 runs 17 residues. CDR1 is LGHDT, CDR2 YNNKEL, per germline (reference sequence). J gave up 2 bases and V 1 base, and 5 bases lay outside the gene matches. CDR3 sequence: CASSQGGTSGYTDTQYF. The DNA of the CDR3 is TGTGCCAGCAGCCAAGGGGGGACTAGCGGATACACAGATACGCAGTATTTT.

In this sample, this clone turned up a few times. J is TRBJ1-1 and V is TRBV6-5, with TRBD1 matching 7 bases. V was pared by 5 bases and J by 4 bases, with 7 bases of the junction left unmatched. The CDR3 totals 14 residues. Germline lookup yields CDR1 MNHEY and CDR2 SVGAGI. The CDR3 region is CASSPQGRGTEAFF. CDR3 DNA sequence: TGTGCCAGCAGTCCACAGGGGCGGGGCACTGAAGCTTTCTTT.

The V and J genes are TRBV5-4 and TRBJ2-7; TRBD1 agrees at 9 bases. Germline V CDR1 and CDR2: SGHNT, YYREEE (reference sequence). Trimming removed 5 bases from V and 4 bases from J; junction bases left unmatched: 10. The CDR3 has 15 residues. Here the CDR3 reads CASSPGTGNYYEQYF. The CDR3 DNA follows: TGTGCCAGCAGTCCCGGGACAGGGAACTATTACGAGCAGTACTTC.

This clone was found a few times. CDR3 DNA: TGCGCCAGCAGCGCCGGGACAGGGTCCTACGAGCAGTACTTC. Its translation is CASSAGTGSYEQYF. The rearrangement joins TRBV4-1 to TRBJ2-7, with 9 bases matching TRBD1. V shed 5 bases and J 1 base; nucleotides not matched to a gene: 3. This CDR3 comprises 14 residues. CDR1 is MGHRA and CDR2 is YSYEKL in the germline V gene.

The V and J genes are TRBV18 and TRBJ1-1, with D possibly being TRBD1 (5 bases). CDR3 size: 17 residues. Trimming shortened V by 5 bases and J by 2 bases, and 21 bases separated the two germline ends. Germline V gene data show CDR1 as KGHSH and CDR2 as LQKENI. For the CDR3, the DNA is TGTGCCAGCTCAAATATGGTTGCAGGGTCGTTAAACACTGAAGCTTTCTTT. Its translation is CASSNMVAGSLNTEAFF.

The CDR3 DNA follows: TGTGCCAGCGGGGACAGGAGGGTCCAAGAGACCCAGTACTTC. This sequence encodes CASGDRRVQETQYF. The chain joins TRBV19 to TRBJ2-5; 8 bases are a match to TRBD1. The length of the CDR3 is 14 residues. Trimming cost V 9 bases and J 1 base; bases outside gene matches: 7. CDR1 is LNHDA, CDR2 SQIVND, per germline (reference sequence).

The rearrangement joins TRBV5-6 to TRBJ1-3, with 8 bases identical to TRBD1. Germline trimming cut 4 bases from V and 5 bases from J; bases unmatched to any gene: 8. Germline loops: CDR1 SGHDT, CDR2 YYEEEE. CDR3 length: 15 residues. The CDR3 coding sequence is TGTGCCAGCAGCAGTCAGGGGGCCGCTCGAAACACCATATATTTT. Residues: CASSSQGAARNTIYF.

The CDR3 DNA follows: TGTGCCAGCAGTTTGGGCAGCTCCTACGAGCAGTACTTC. Amino acid sequence: CASSLGSSYEQYF. This chain joins TRBV28 and TRBJ2-7; D is unclear. Germline-derived CDR1 and CDR2 are MDHEN and SYDVKM. The CDR3 totals 13 residues. Deletions cut 3 bases from V and 0 bases from J, with 6 bases between.

This clone was recorded only once. The rearrangement uses TRBV14 and TRBJ2-3, with TRBD2 identical over 8 bases. This CDR3 is 17 amino acids long. The ends lost 1 base at V and 5 bases at J; junction bases unmatched: 11. The germline CDR1 and CDR2 sequences are SGHDN and FVKESK. The CDR3 here is CASSQVGVAGTKDTQYF. Written as DNA, the CDR3 is TGTGCCAGCAGCCAAGTGGGGGTAGCGGGGACTAAAGATACGCAGTATTTT.

The chain carries TRBV19 and TRBJ2-7, with TRBD2 matching 12 bases. From germline, CDR1 is LNHDA and CDR2 SQIVND (reference sequence). The CDR3 runs to 15 residues. Losses at the gene ends were 7 bases for V and 5 bases for J; bases not matched to a gene: 9. The CDR3 DNA reads as TGTGCCAGTATGGCTAGCGGGGGGGGTCTTCACGAGCAGTACTTC. This gives the protein CASMASGGGLHEQYF.

CDR3 in DNA: TGTGCCAGCAGCTTAAGGGGTCGGGAAAAACTGTTTTTT. It translates to CASSLRGREKLFF. This chain links TRBV21-1 with TRBJ1-4; TRBD1 is the table's D call, not checked against the DNA. TRBV21-1 is a pseudogene. This CDR3 region has 13 residues.

This sequence joins TRBV5-6 and TRBJ2-7; 7 positions agree with TRBD2. V was pared by 2 bases and J by 5 bases, with 7 bases of the junction left unmatched. Looked up from germline, CDR1 is SGHDT and CDR2 is YYEEEE. This CDR3 spans 14 amino acids. The CDR3: CASSFAGVRHEQYF. The CDR3 nucleotides are TGTGCCAGCAGCTTCGCGGGAGTCCGTCACGAGCAGTACTTC.

This chain joins TRBV19 and TRBJ2-3; no definite D call. Trimming left V 6 bases short and J 7 bases short, with 8 bases between. The V gene's germline CDR1 is LNHDA and CDR2 SQIVND (reference sequence). The CDR3 is made up of 11 amino acids. CDR3 DNA: TGTGCCAGTAGGCGAGATAATACGCAGTATTTT. It encodes CASRRDNTQYF.

This chain joins TRBV20-1 and TRBJ1-5; D might be TRBD1 (5 bases). Germline CDR1 DFQATT, CDR2 SNEGSKA (reference sequence). The CDR3 loop spans 14 amino acids. V shed 3 bases and J shed 2 bases, with 11 bases lying between them. CDR3 region: CSASRGVGNQPQHF. Here the CDR3 DNA reads TGCAGTGCTAGTCGGGGGGTTGGCAATCAGCCCCAGCATTTT.

V usage is TRBV19 and J usage is TRBJ2-7; 11 nucleotides match TRBD2. This CDR3 comprises 15 residues. CDR1 and CDR2 from the germline V gene are LNHDA and SQIVND (reference sequence). V lost 5 bases and J lost 5; bases outside the gene matches: 8. The CDR3: CASSLTSGAPHEQYF. The CDR3 DNA is TGTGCCAGTAGTCTGACTAGCGGGGCCCCCCACGAGCAGTACTTC.

The chain carries TRBV5-1 and TRBJ1-4; D is ambiguous. Trimming shortened V by 0 bases and J by 8 bases, and 8 bases separated the two germline ends. The germline V gene encodes CDR1 SGHRS and CDR2 YFSETQ. This CDR3 has 13 amino acids. The CDR3 region has the DNA TGCGCCAGCAGCTTGGTGCCGGGGGAAAAACTGTTTTTT. Translating it yields CASSLVPGEKLFF.

The chain is built from TRBV3-1 (or the pseudogene TRBV3-2) and TRBJ1-4; D is uncertain. This CDR3 contains 14 residues. The ends were cut back, 3 bases at V and 5 bases at J, with 10 bases in the middle. Germline CDR1 reads LGHDT; CDR2 reads YNNKEL (reference sequence). The CDR3 region is CASSQSQTNEKLFF. CDR3 sequence (DNA): TGTGCCAGCAGCCAGAGTCAGACAAATGAAAAACTGTTTTTT.

The chain uses TRBV5-1 and TRBJ1-3; the D gene is possibly TRBD1 (5 bases). Germline CDR1 reads SGHRS; CDR2 reads YFSETQ. The V and J ends lost 0 bases and 6 bases respectively, with 13 bases between them. The CDR3 is made up of 15 amino acids. The CDR3 protein is CASSLGPGGENTIYF. CDR3 DNA sequence: TGCGCCAGCAGCTTGGGTCCCGGGGGTGAAAACACCATATATTTT.